Detailed here is one TCR beta chain. The entry originates in a study of blood T cell repertoires in COVID-19. For the study at large: Acute and convalescent COVID-19 samples came from the United States, Italy and Spain. From T cells, B-cell-depleted T cells, or PBMCs came the material, which was cDNA or gDNA.

The CDR3 consists of 15 residues. Looked up from germline, CDR1 is SGHRS and CDR2 is YFSETQ. V lost 0 bases and J lost 2, with 6 bases in between. Original processing methods: By means of reference gene primer amplification, nucleated cell counts were estimated. The method was immunoSEQ multiplex PCR; TCRdb's version includes in-frame clones alone and lacks a portion of them. V and J calls plus clone size are reproduced from that table; the DNA served to infer D and trimming. Of 130,000 to 150,000 clones in the sample, roughly 86% were seen once. The sample was peripheral blood. The chain combines TRBV5-1 with TRBJ2-6; tentative D call: TRBD1 (6 bases). This receptor was obtained from a woman aged 45-65 years with acute or convalescent COVID-19. CDR3 nucleotide sequence: TGCGCCAGCAGCTTGGGGGGGCCTGGGGCCAACGTCCTGACTTTC. It encodes CASSLGGPGANVLTF.